Listed below are T cell receptor beta chains from one sample, sequenced in a study of CD4 T cells in relation to SARS-CoV-2 and coronaviruses. Sequencing was performed with immunoSEQ multiplex PCR; in TCRdb, only in-frame clones are kept and a portion is missing. The table lists some 25,000 clones, 77% of them singletons. These receptors lack a known antigen. Sequencing input: CD4+ T cells from PBMCs, cultured in vitro. The receptors shown here come from a human donor in good health. Each CDR3 is given with its conserved first and last residue. A D gene is named only where the DNA matches it firmly.

>NA|TRBJ2-7|TRBV2
CASSLGVSAYEQYF
>NA|TRBJ1-2|TRBV5-1
CASSLGGGDGYGYTF
>TRBD1|TRBJ1-2|TRBV5-6
CASSPVDRGYTF
>TRBD1|TRBJ2-5|TRBV6-6
CASSYQQGARETQYF
>NA|TRBJ2-2|TRBV9
CASSGRSTGELFF
>NA|TRBJ2-7|TRBV18
CASSPREAYEQYF
>NA|TRBJ2-3|TRBV11-3
CASSLVGGRTDTQYF
>NA|TRBJ2-3|TRBV5-1
CASSGGTTDTQYF
>NA|TRBJ2-2|TRBV4-1
CASSHSVGANTGELFF
>TRBD1|TRBJ1-5|TRBV6-5
CATASGGSNQPQHF
>TRBD2|TRBJ2-3|TRBV18
CASSPALAGGVSTDTQYF
>NA|TRBJ1-1|TRBV6-2/TRBV6-3
CASSYSKSDTEAFF
>NA|TRBJ1-1|TRBV18
CASSPLAENTEAFF
>NA|TRBJ2-5|TRBV7-8
CASSLRFEKRETQYF
>NA|TRBJ1-6|TRBV30
CAWSRSSYNSPLHF
>TRBD1|TRBJ1-2|TRBV25-1
CASSGQGTYGYTF
>TRBD2|TRBJ2-1|TRBV6-5
CASSRGREGHHEQFF
>NA|TRBJ2-3|TRBV6-1
CASREGLADTDTQYF
>NA|TRBJ2-3|TRBV6-1
CASSEMRVTDTQYF
>TRBD2|TRBJ2-2|TRBV4-3
CASSREVPGGGANTGELFF
>TRBD1|TRBJ2-1|TRBV5-1
CASSLSGQGTNEQFF
>NA|TRBJ1-5|TRBV6-5
CASSYSGIGNQPQHF